The rows below give T cell receptor beta chains drawn from one sample of a study of blood T cell repertoires in COVID-19. Method: immunoSEQ multiplex PCR; TCRdb's copy keeps in-frame clones and lacks some. Of over 250,000 clones listed, 89% are singletons. Sequencing input: PBMCs or T cells enriched from blood (not recorded which). All receptors derive from a woman aged 55-69 years who had recovered from COVID-19. The conserved cysteine and the conserved F or W are not part of the CDR3 here. Some rows mark clone size as missing; the rest say once, few, many or name a class of expanded clone.

size | V | CDR3
NA | TRBV6-5 | ASSYSRGLNYGYT
NA | TRBV19 | ASRQGLGTDTQY
once | TRBV2 | ASIPTSGGYNEQF
NA | TRBV11-2 | ASSFLGSPPEAF
NA | TRBV2 | ASSGWGGNTEAF
NA | TRBV12-3/TRBV12-4 | ASSFQTGGLD
once | TRBV5-1 | ASSLALDSPTQY
NA | TRBV5-4 | ASSFPGTGVINEQF
NA | TRBV4-1 | ASSHHPGQGAFSSGANVLT
NA | TRBV27 | ASSLKLAGVRNEQF
NA | TRBV11-3 | ASSRDSVNEKLF
NA | TRBV7-9 | ASSLVVTSGYNEQF
NA | TRBV19 | ASSISGQGAREKLF
once | TRBV3-1/TRBV3-2 | ASSPGWRSTDTQY
NA | TRBV5-1 | ASEPLNTGELF
once | TRBV30 | AWSGTSGTEETQY
NA | TRBV10-2 | ASSDYPQKNSPLH
NA | TRBV6-5 | ASSYGPGEKLF
NA | TRBV4-1 | ASSQDHYRSNQPQH
NA | TRBV3-1/TRBV3-2 | ASTKTYLNTEAF
NA | TRBV15 | ATSPTLGGAPTDTQY
NA | TRBV25-1 | ASTLTGGTEAF
NA | TRBV5-4 | ASSPAGGVDGYT
NA | TRBV4-2 | ASSLSPRGGELF
NA | TRBV25-1 | ASLRTDTQY
few | TRBV4-1 | ASSQGDRGPGTGELF
NA | TRBV28 | ASSSPGDTGF
NA | TRBV9 | ASKAGGVNTEAF
NA | TRBV5-1 | ASGSLVAGTDTQY
NA | TRBV4-1 | ASSHPSRGKDGYT
NA | TRBV7-3 | ASSWPGTGELF
few | TRBV27 | ASSPLVLGIIAPYT
few | TRBV3-1/TRBV3-2 | ASSHGGYTEAF
NA | TRBV24-1 | APSLLGRRMNTEAF
once | TRBV3-1/TRBV3-2 | ASSAGGEAF
NA | TRBV9 | ASTLGLAGANEQF
NA | TRBV7-3 | ASSPGLANTGELF
NA | TRBV28 | ASSLPGQPYGYT
once | TRBV30 | AWSPRTGLANYGYT
NA | TRBV20-1 | SARGLEKLF
NA | TRBV5-4 | ASSSRSTAGNTIY
NA | TRBV11-3 | ASSALADSYEQY
NA | TRBV5-1 | ATTPIRPGDSPLH
NA | TRBV7-2 | ASTLTGTLSTDTQY
NA | TRBV12-3/TRBV12-4 | ASSPEGHQPQH
NA | TRBV3-1/TRBV3-2 | ASSQDRDSKAF
once | TRBV5-4 | ASSSYRTGGYEQY
once | TRBV5-1 | ASTIGLAGAPTDTQY
NA | TRBV28 | ASSPGHYYGYT
NA | TRBV7-3 | ASRGLSNTGELF
NA | TRBV30 | AWSVGARYEQY
NA | TRBV11-3 | ASSRGWNEKLF
NA | TRBV29-1 | SVVRRVVVPQH
few | TRBV21-1 | ASSKARWEGRNEQF